The next 6 T cell receptor beta chains were all read from a single sample in a study of T cell responses to AZD1222 COVID-19 vaccine (dated by TCRdb to the early 2020s). The time point label of this sample denotes: baseline before first vaccination. Library generation was performed with the immunoSEQ multiplex PCR assay. The table was pulled from immuneACCESS by TCRdb, which kept in-frame rearrangements only. Such tables lose some clones; where checked, under half of the loss comes from unresolved V genes, and the rest has no known cause. This sample gives 80,000 to 100,000 clones in total; 88% of them show up just once. 13% of the sample is held by the ten biggest clonotypes. This sample comprised peripheral blood, obtained on day 0 of AZD1222 vaccination. The receptors were sampled from an adult in good health.

V and J are TRBV5-6 and TRBJ2-7; 8 nucleotides agree with TRBD1. V lost 2 bases and J lost 5; bases outside the gene matches: 6. This CDR3 is 14 amino acids long. Germline V gene sequence: CDR1 SGHDT, CDR2 YYEEEE. The CDR3 spells CASSLPGGYHEQYF. In nucleotides, the CDR3 is TGTGCCAGCAGCTTACCAGGGGGCTACCACGAGCAGTACTTC.

The J gene is TRBJ1-6, the V gene TRBV27; no clear D gene. The V gene lost 5 bases and the J gene lost 8 bases, with 13 bases spanning the gap. The CDR3 is 14 residues long. Germline V gives CDR1 MNHEY, CDR2 SMNVEV (reference sequence). The CDR3 reads CASSPHVPDSPLHF. Written as DNA, the CDR3 is TGTGCCAGCAGTCCTCATGTTCCGGATTCACCCCTCCACTTT.

In nucleotides, the CDR3 is TGTGCCAGCAGTCTTACCGGGACAGGGAGGTCAAAACTGTTTTTT. This codes for CASSLTGTGRSKLFF. V is TRBV27 and J is TRBJ1-4; 9 positions agree with TRBD1. V lost 5 bases, J lost 10 bases, and 11 bases stayed unmatched. The CDR3 is made up of 15 amino acids. CDR1 is MNHEY and CDR2 is SMNVEV in the germline V gene (reference sequence).

This clone was detected a few times. V usage is TRBV7-9 and J usage is TRBJ2-5; D is ambiguous. Per the germline V gene, CDR1 is SEHNR and CDR2 is FQNEAQ (reference sequence). V lost 2 bases and J 5 bases, leaving 15 bases between the germline ends. This CDR3 region has 15 residues. CDR3 sequence reads: CASSLSEGLRETQYF. In nucleotides, the CDR3 is TGTGCCAGCAGCTTATCTGAAGGGCTTCGGGAGACCCAGTACTTC. The whole variable domain, filled in from reference TRBV7-9 and TRBJ2-5, reads DTGVSQNPRHKITKRGQNVTFRCDPISEHNRLYWYRQTLGQGPEFLTYFQNEAQLEKSRLLSDRFSAERPKGSFSTLEIQRTEQGDSAMYLCASSLSEGLRETQYFGPGTRLLVL.

The CDR3 nucleotides read TGTGCCAGCAGCCCCCGGAGGGGGGGGTATGGCTACACCTTC. Protein: CASSPRRGGYGYTF. This chain joins TRBV3-1 (or the pseudogene TRBV3-2) and TRBJ1-2; maybe TRBD1 (6 bases). V was pared by 4 bases and J by 5 bases, with 14 bases between. There are 14 residues in the CDR3. Germline lookup yields CDR1 LGHDT and CDR2 YNNKEL (reference sequence).

The J gene is TRBJ2-3, the V gene TRBV4-3; 9 positions agree with TRBD2. The junction had 8 bases not matched to a gene; V was cut back by 2 bases and J by 5 bases. Germline CDR1 is LGHNA and CDR2 is YSLEER. The CDR3 loop spans 16 amino acids. The CDR3 DNA sequence: TGCGCCAGCAGCCAAAATCTAGCGGGGAGTCTAGATACGCAGTATTTT. Protein sequence: CASSQNLAGSLDTQYF.